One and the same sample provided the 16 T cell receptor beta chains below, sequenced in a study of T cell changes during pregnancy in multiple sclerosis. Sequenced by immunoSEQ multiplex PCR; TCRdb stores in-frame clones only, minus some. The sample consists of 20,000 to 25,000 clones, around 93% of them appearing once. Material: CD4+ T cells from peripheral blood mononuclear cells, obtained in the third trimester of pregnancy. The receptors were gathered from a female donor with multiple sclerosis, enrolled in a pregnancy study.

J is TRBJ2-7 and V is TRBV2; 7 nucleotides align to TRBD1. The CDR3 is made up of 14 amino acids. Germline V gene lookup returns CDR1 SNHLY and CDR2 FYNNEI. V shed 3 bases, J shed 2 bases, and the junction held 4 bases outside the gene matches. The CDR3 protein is CASSDQGQTYEQYF. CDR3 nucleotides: TGTGCCAGCAGTGATCAGGGACAGACCTACGAGCAGTACTTC.

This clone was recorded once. The CDR3 nucleotides read TGTGCCAGTATAAACAGGGGGCACGAGCAGTACTTC. It specifies CASINRGHEQYF. The gene calls are TRBV21-1 and TRBJ2-7; TRBD1 is the table's D call, not checked against the DNA. TRBV21-1 is listed as a pseudogene. This CDR3 spans 12 amino acids.

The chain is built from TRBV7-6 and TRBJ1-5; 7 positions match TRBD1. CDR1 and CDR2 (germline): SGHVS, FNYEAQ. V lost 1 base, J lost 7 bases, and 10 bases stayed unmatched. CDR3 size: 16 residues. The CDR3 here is CASSLVGGGAEQPQHF. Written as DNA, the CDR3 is TGTGCCAGCAGCTTAGTTGGAGGGGGCGCCGAGCAGCCCCAGCATTTT.

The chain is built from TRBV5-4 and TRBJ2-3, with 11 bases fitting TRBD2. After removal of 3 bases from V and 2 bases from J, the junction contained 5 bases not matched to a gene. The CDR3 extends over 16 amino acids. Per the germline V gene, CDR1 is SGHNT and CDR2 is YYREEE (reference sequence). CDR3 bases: TGTGCCAGCAGCTCCGGACTAGCGGGCTCCACAGATACGCAGTATTTT. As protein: CASSSGLAGSTDTQYF.

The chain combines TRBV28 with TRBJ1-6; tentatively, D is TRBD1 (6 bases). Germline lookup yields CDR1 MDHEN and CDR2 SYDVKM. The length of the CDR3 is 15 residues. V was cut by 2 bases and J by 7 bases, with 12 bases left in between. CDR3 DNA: TGTGCCAGCAGTTTAGGGGACACCGTAAATTCACCCCTCCACTTT. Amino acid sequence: CASSLGDTVNSPLHF. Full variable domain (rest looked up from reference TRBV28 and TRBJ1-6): DVKVTQSSRYLVKRTGEKVFLECVQDMDHENMFWYRQDPGLGLRLIYFSYDVKMKEKGDIPEGYSVSREKKERFSLILESASTNQTSMYLCASSLGDTVNSPLHFGNGTRLTVT.

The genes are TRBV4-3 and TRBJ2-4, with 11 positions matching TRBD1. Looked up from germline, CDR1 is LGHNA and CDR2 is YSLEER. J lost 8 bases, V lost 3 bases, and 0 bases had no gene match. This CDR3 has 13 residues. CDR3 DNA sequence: TGCGCCAGCAGCCAGGGACAGGGGGACATTCAGTACTTC. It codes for CASSQGQGDIQYF.

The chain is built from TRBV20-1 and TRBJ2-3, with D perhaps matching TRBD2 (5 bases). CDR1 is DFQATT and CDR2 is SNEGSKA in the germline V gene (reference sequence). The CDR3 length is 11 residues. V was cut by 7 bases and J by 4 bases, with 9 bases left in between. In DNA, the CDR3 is TGCAGTGTGCGGGTTGCAGATACGCAGTATTTT. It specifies CSVRVADTQYF.

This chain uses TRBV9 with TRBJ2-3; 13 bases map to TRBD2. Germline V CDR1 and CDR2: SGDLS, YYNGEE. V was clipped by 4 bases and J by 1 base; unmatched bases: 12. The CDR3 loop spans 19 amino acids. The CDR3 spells CASSFGLAGDERGTDTQYF. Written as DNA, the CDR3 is TGTGCCAGCAGCTTCGGACTAGCGGGGGATGAACGGGGCACAGATACGCAGTATTTT. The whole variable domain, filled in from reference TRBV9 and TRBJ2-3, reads DSGVTQTPKHLITATGQRVTLRCSPRSGDLSVYWYQQSLDQGLQFLIQYYNGEERAKGNILERFSAQQFPDLHSELNLSSLELGDSALYFCASSFGLAGDERGTDTQYFGPGTRLTVL.

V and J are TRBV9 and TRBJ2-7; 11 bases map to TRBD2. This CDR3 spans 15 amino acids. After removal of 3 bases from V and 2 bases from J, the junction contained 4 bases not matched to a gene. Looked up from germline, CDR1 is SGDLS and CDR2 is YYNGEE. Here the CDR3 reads CASSAGLAVAYEQYF. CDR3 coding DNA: TGTGCCAGCAGCGCGGGACTAGCGGTCGCCTACGAGCAGTACTTC.

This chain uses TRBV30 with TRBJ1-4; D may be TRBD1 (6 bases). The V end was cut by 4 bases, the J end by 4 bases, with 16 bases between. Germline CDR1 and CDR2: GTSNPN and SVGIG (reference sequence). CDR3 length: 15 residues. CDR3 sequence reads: CAWNIRGRLNEKLFF. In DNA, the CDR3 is TGTGCCTGGAACATCAGGGGACGGCTTAATGAAAAACTGTTTTTT.

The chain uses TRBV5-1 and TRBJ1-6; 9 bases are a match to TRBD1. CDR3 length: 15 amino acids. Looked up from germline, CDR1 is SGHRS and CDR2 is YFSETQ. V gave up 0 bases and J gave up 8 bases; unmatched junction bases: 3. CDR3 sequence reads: CASSLEQGAYSPLHF. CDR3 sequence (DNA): TGCGCCAGCAGCTTGGAACAGGGGGCCTATTCACCCCTCCACTTT.

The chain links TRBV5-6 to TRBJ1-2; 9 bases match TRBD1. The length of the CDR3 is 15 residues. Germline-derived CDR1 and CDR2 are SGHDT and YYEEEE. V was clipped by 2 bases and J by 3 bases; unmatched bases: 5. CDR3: CASSFGTGSDYGYTF. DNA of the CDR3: TGTGCCAGCAGCTTCGGGACAGGGAGTGACTATGGCTACACCTTC. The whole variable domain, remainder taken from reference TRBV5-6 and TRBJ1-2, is DAGVTQSPTHLIKTRGQQVTLRCSPKSGHDTVSWYQQALGQGPQFIFQYYEEEERQRGNFPDRFSGHQFPNYSSELNVNALLLGDSALYLCASSFGTGSDYGYTFGSGTRLTVV.

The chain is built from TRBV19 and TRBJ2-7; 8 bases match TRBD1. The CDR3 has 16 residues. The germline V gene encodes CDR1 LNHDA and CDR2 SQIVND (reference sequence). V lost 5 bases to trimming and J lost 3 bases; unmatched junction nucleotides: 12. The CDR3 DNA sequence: TGTGCCAGTAGTCTTTGGACCGGGACAGGATTCTACGAGCAGTACTTC. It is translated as CASSLWTGTGFYEQYF.

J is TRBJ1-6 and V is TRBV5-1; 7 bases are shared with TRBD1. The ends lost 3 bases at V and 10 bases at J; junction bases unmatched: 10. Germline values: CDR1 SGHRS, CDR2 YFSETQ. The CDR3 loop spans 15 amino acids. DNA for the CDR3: TGCGCCAGCAGCTCCTCAACAGGGGTAGGATCACCCCTCCACTTT. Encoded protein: CASSSSTGVGSPLHF.

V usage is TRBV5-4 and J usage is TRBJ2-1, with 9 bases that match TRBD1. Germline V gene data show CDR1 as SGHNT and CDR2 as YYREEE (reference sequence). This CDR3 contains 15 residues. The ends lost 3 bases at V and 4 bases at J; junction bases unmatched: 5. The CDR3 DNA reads TGTGCCAGCAGCTCCCGGGACAGGGTGTACAATGAGCAGTTCTTC. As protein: CASSSRDRVYNEQFF.

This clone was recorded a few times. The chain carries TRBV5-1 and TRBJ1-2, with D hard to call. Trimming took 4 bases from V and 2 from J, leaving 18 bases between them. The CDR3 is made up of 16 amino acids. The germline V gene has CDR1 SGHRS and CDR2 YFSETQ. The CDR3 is CASSPQAGYINYGYTF. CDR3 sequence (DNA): TGCGCCAGCAGCCCCCAAGCGGGTTACATAAACTATGGCTACACCTTC.